This T cell receptor beta chain comes out of a study of shared clonotypes between healthy human individuals. Generated by immunoSEQ multiplex PCR, the TCRdb table keeps only in-frame clones and is missing some. The data show about 2 million clones, 95% seen once. CDR3 length: 15 residues. V lost 2 bases, J lost 2 bases, and 12 bases lay in between. Germline assignment: CDR1 MDHEN and CDR2 SYDVKM. The chain uses TRBV28 and TRBJ1-2; D is uncertain. The source material was naive CD4+ T cells sorted from blood. The sample's subset: CD45RA+ positively selected. The TCR was taken from a young man in good health. Here the CDR3 reads CASSLRQPMNYGYTF. The CDR3 DNA follows: TGTGCCAGCAGTTTACGGCAGCCTATGAACTATGGCTACACCTTC.